These 27 T cell receptor beta chains originate from one sample sequenced in a study of T-cell memory formation after mild COVID-19. Using its own MiXCR run on the 5' RACE reads, TCRdb lists one record per CDR3 protein. This table has 560,000 or so distinct CDR3 sequences, 15% to 20% appearing once. The sequencing sample was made of PBMCs or a T cell subset sorted from them (not recorded which). The origin of the receptors is an adult woman who had mild COVID-19 (a few samples of this study predate the infection). Cell type and time point are not known.

The V call is TRBV7-6, the J call TRBJ2-5; TRBD1 might be the D (6 bases). The V end was cut by 5 bases, the J end by 2 bases, with 9 bases between. Germline V gene data show CDR1 as SGHVS and CDR2 as FNYEAQ. This CDR3 region has 13 residues. The CDR3 DNA is TGTGCCAGCAGCGGGACAACACAAGAGACCCAGTACTTC. This translates into CASSGTTQETQYF.

This clonotype was counted at least ten times. The chain carries TRBV4-3 and TRBJ2-1, with TRBD2 matching 11 bases. Germline-derived CDR1 and CDR2 are LGHNA and YSLEER. The CDR3 has 15 residues. Trimming removed 1 base from V and 7 bases from J; junction bases left unmatched: 3. The CDR3 spells CASSQAASGRNEQFF. Written as DNA, the CDR3 is TGCGCCAGCAGCCAAGCGGCTAGCGGGAGGAATGAGCAGTTCTTC.

There are a few counts of this clonotype. The J gene is TRBJ2-1, the V gene TRBV30, with D possibly matching TRBD2 (6 bases). V lost 0 bases, J lost 0 bases, and 9 bases lay in between. The CDR3 is 15 amino acids. Germline V CDR1 and CDR2: GTSNPN, SVGIG (reference sequence). The CDR3 nucleotides are TGTGCCTGGAGTGTAACCGGGGGCTCCTACAATGAGCAGTTCTTC. This translates into CAWSVTGGSYNEQFF. The variable domain in full, with the rest retrieved from reference TRBV30 and TRBJ2-1, is SQTIHQWPATLVQPVGSPLSLECTVEGTSNPNLYWYRQAAGRGLQLLFYSVGIGQISSEVPQNLSASRPQDRQFILSSKKLLLSDSGFYLCAWSVTGGSYNEQFFGPGTRLTVL.

This clonotype was seen only a few times. The rearrangement links TRBV6-5 to TRBJ1-2, with D uncertain. V lost 6 bases and J 8 bases, leaving 13 bases between the germline ends. This CDR3 comprises 12 residues. The germline CDR1 and CDR2 sequences are MNHEY and SVGAGI. The CDR3 sequence: CASSPGGRGYTF. The CDR3 DNA sequence: TGTGCCAGCAGCCCCGGCGGCCGCGGCTACACCTTC.

The chain combines TRBV7-9 with TRBJ1-6; tentatively, D is TRBD1 (6 bases). The CDR3 is made up of 14 amino acids. From germline, CDR1 is SEHNR and CDR2 FQNEAQ (reference sequence). V was trimmed by 5 bases and J by 6 bases, leaving 11 bases between them. The CDR3 protein is CASSRKGGNSPLHF. In DNA form, the CDR3 reads TGTGCCAGCAGCAGGAAGGGGGGTAATTCACCCCTCCACTTT.

There are many counts of this clonotype. V and J are TRBV20-1 and TRBJ1-5; D call uncertain. CDR1 and CDR2 from the germline V gene are DFQATT and SNEGSKA (reference sequence). Trimming shortened V by 4 bases and J by 4 bases, and 14 bases separated the two germline ends. This CDR3 contains 14 residues. The CDR3 nucleotides read TGCAGTGCTACAGACGGCAGAGAAAATCAGCCCCAGCATTTT. The encoded protein is CSATDGRENQPQHF.

The J gene is TRBJ1-5, the V gene TRBV12-3 or TRBV12-4; perhaps TRBD1 as D (6 bases). V was cut by 3 bases and J by 4 bases, with 10 bases left in between. The CDR3 is made up of 14 amino acids. CDR3 amino acids: CASSLYRENQPQHF. The CDR3, as DNA: TGTGCCAGCAGTTTGTACAGGGAAAATCAGCCCCAGCATTTT.

The V gene is TRBV29-1, the J gene TRBJ2-5, with 7 bases lining up with TRBD1. The germline gives CDR1 SQVTM, CDR2 ANQGSEA. CDR3 size: 14 residues. J gave up 2 bases and V 6 bases, and 9 bases lay outside the gene matches. The DNA of the CDR3 is TGCAGCGTAATCCCGGGACAGATTCAAGAGACCCAGTACTTC. This codes for CSVIPGQIQETQYF.

This clonotype has a count of ten or more. V and J are TRBV6-1 and TRBJ1-2; 7 bases map to TRBD1. Looked up from germline, CDR1 is MNHNS and CDR2 is SASEGT. The CDR3 length is 16 residues. The V segment lost 7 bases and the J segment 2 bases; nucleotides outside the gene matches: 13. The DNA for the CDR3 is TGTGCCAGCATCCCTGACCACAGGGGAGGGAACTATGGCTACACCTTC. Its translation is CASIPDHRGGNYGYTF.

This clonotype was counted only a few times. The rearrangement uses TRBV4-2 and TRBJ1-5; D gene uncertain. V was cut by 0 bases and J by 4 bases, with 13 bases left in between. The CDR3 contains 16 residues. The germline CDR1 and CDR2 sequences are LGHNA and YNFKEQ. The CDR3 reads CASSQDVMGPNQPQHF. The CDR3 DNA follows: TGTGCCAGCAGCCAAGATGTAATGGGCCCGAATCAGCCCCAGCATTTT.

The chain couples TRBV5-4 to TRBJ2-2; D remains unclear. The CDR3 has 16 residues. Germline CDR1 SGHNT, CDR2 YYREEE (reference sequence). Between the trimmed V and J ends, which lost 3 bases and 0 bases, there was a span of 12 bases. The CDR3 DNA sequence: TGTGCCAGCAGCTCGAAATGGCGGACGAACACCGGGGAGCTGTTTTTT. The encoded protein is CASSSKWRTNTGELFF. The whole variable domain, remainder taken from reference TRBV5-4 and TRBJ2-2, is ETGVTQSPTHLIKTRGQQVTLRCSSQSGHNTVSWYQQALGQGPQFIFQYYREEENGRGNFPPRFSGLQFPNYSSELNVNALELDDSALYLCASSSKWRTNTGELFFGEGSRLTVL.

The chain couples TRBV4-3 to TRBJ1-1; TRBD1 agrees at 10 bases. The germline V gene has CDR1 LGHNA and CDR2 YSLEER. The CDR3 has 14 residues. Trimming cost V 4 bases and J 5 bases; bases outside gene matches: 4. CDR3 in DNA: TGCGCCAGCAGCCTTGACAGGGGGCAAACTGAAGCTTTCTTT. This sequence encodes CASSLDRGQTEAFF.

The chain carries TRBV5-6 and TRBJ1-1, with D perhaps matching TRBD1 (5 bases). The V end lost 2 bases, the J end lost 1 base, and 12 bases lay between the germline ends. The CDR3 sequence is 15 residues long. Germline V gives CDR1 SGHDT, CDR2 YYEEEE. The CDR3 reads CASSLRGYRNTEAFF. The DNA for the CDR3 is TGTGCCAGCAGCTTAAGGGGATATAGGAACACTGAAGCTTTCTTT. Using reference TRBV5-6 and TRBJ1-1 for the parts outside the CDR3, the full variable domain is DAGVTQSPTHLIKTRGQQVTLRCSPKSGHDTVSWYQQALGQGPQFIFQYYEEEERQRGNFPDRFSGHQFPNYSSELNVNALLLGDSALYLCASSLRGYRNTEAFFGQGTRLTVV.

The rearrangement joins TRBV12-3 or TRBV12-4 to TRBJ2-2; perhaps TRBD2 as D (6 bases). CDR3 length: 14 residues. V was pared by 7 bases and J by 4 bases, with 13 bases between. The CDR3 nucleotides are TGTGCCAGCACCTCGGGGGATCCCACCGGGGAGCTGTTTTTT. As protein: CASTSGDPTGELFF.

This clonotype showed up just a few times. The genes are TRBV24-1 and TRBJ2-3; weak D call: TRBD1 (6 bases). V was trimmed by 4 bases and J by 6 bases, leaving 19 bases between them. The germline gives CDR1 KGHDR, CDR2 SFDVKD. CDR3 length: 16 amino acids. The DNA of the CDR3 is TGTGCCACCAGTGAAGTGACGGAAACAGGGACCGATACGCAGTATTTT. Its translation: CATSEVTETGTDTQYF.

A word on this clonotype: At one of its ends the junction is not consistent with the germline gene, which may arise from a read error. The chain couples TRBV2 to TRBJ1-2, with unresolved D. The V gene's germline CDR1 is SNHLY and CDR2 FYNNEI. This CDR3 has 15 amino acids. DNA of the CDR3: TGTGCCATCAGTGAGTCCATGTCGGGGTTGAATGGCTACACCTTC. Translation: CAISESMSGLNGYTF.

In its sample, this clonotype was seen a few times. The rearrangement links TRBV29-1 to TRBJ2-1; TRBD2 matches at 10 bases. V shed 5 bases and J 8 bases; nucleotides not matched to a gene: 15. The CDR3 covers 16 residues. Germline CDR1 reads SQVTM; CDR2 reads ANQGSEA. The CDR3 coding sequence is TGCAGCGTTCCCCCTCCGGGTAGCGGGAGGTTCGATGAGCAGTTCTTC. This codes for CSVPPPGSGRFDEQFF.

V and J are TRBV29-1 and TRBJ2-1; 7 positions agree with TRBD2. The germline V gene encodes CDR1 SQVTM and CDR2 ANQGSEA. With V trimmed by 1 base and J by 8 bases, 8 bases remained unmatched. CDR3 length equals 14 residues. The CDR3, as DNA: TGCAGCGTTGAAGGGGAGGGCGGGAGCGATGAGCAGTTCTTC. Amino acid sequence: CSVEGEGGSDEQFF.

This clonotype was seen at least ten times. The rearrangement uses TRBV20-1 and TRBJ1-2; D is possibly TRBD1 (6 bases). This CDR3 region has 15 residues. Trimming shortened V by 0 bases and J by 5 bases, and 16 bases separated the two germline ends. Germline CDR1 is DFQATT and CDR2 is SNEGSKA (reference sequence). The CDR3 DNA follows: TGCAGTGCTAGAGATAATCGGGGGGCCTGGTATGGCTACACCTTC. This encodes CSARDNRGAWYGYTF.

There are a few counts of this clonotype. This chain links TRBV5-4 with TRBJ2-4; 7 bases match TRBD1. The CDR3 sequence is 15 residues long. The V gene's germline CDR1 is SGHNT and CDR2 YYREEE (reference sequence). J gave up 3 bases and V 5 bases, and 8 bases lay outside the gene matches. The CDR3 coding sequence is TGTGCCAGCAGACCTGACAGGGACGGCAAAAACATTCAGTACTTC. This gives the protein CASRPDRDGKNIQYF.

CDR3 sequence: CSASYWGRGTDTQYF. CDR3 nucleotides: TGCAGTGCTTCCTACTGGGGACGAGGAACAGATACGCAGTATTTT. This chain joins TRBV20-1 and TRBJ2-3, with D possibly being TRBD1 or TRBD2 (5 bases each). The V end lost 5 bases, the J end lost 3 bases, and 18 bases lay between the germline ends. This CDR3 is built from 15 residues. Per germline, CDR1 DFQATT and CDR2 SNEGSKA (reference sequence).

This clonotype occurred once. The V and J genes are TRBV10-3 and TRBJ2-3; D is possibly TRBD2 (6 bases). This CDR3 spans 17 amino acids. Trimming removed 2 bases from V and 3 bases from J, with 18 bases in between. Looked up from germline, CDR1 is ENHRY and CDR2 is SYGVKD. CDR3 residues: CAISEPSSVAQTDTQYF. The DNA for the CDR3 is TGTGCCATCAGTGAGCCATCTAGCGTCGCTCAGACAGATACGCAGTATTTT.

The V and J genes are TRBV3-1 and TRBJ2-3, with no clear D. The V end was cut by 4 bases, the J end by 5 bases, with 7 bases between. The CDR3 runs to 12 residues. Germline lookup yields CDR1 LGHDT and CDR2 YNNKEL (reference sequence). CDR3 sequence (DNA): TGTGCCAGCAGCCCCAATTTAGATACGCAGTATTTT. This codes for CASSPNLDTQYF.

This clonotype occurred a few times. The chain is built from TRBV20-1 and TRBJ1-6; the match to TRBD1 covers 9 bases. After removal of 0 bases from V and 9 bases from J, the junction contained 9 bases not matched to a gene. Per the germline V gene, CDR1 is DFQATT and CDR2 is SNEGSKA (reference sequence). The CDR3 contains 16 residues. DNA for the CDR3: TGCAGTGCTAGAGATTTCGGACAGGGGACTGGTTCACCCCTCCACTTT. Protein sequence: CSARDFGQGTGSPLHF.

The chain uses TRBV29-1 and TRBJ1-2; a weak D match, TRBD1 (5 bases). The CDR3 consists of 11 residues. Looked up from germline, CDR1 is SQVTM and CDR2 is ANQGSEA. The germline V and J ends were trimmed by 5 bases and 4 bases, with 8 bases remaining between them. The CDR3 is CSVTQGYGYTF. The CDR3, as DNA: TGCAGCGTTACTCAGGGCTATGGCTACACCTTC.

This clonotype was detected many times. The chain is built from TRBV7-9 and TRBJ2-2; D perhaps matches TRBD1 (5 bases). V lost 2 bases and J 6 bases, leaving 10 bases between the germline ends. Germline-derived CDR1 and CDR2 are SEHNR and FQNEAQ (reference sequence). The CDR3 covers 14 residues. The CDR3: CASSLTQGPGELFF. CDR3 DNA: TGTGCCAGCAGCTTAACGCAGGGTCCCGGGGAGCTGTTTTTT.

The chain uses TRBV7-2 and TRBJ2-7; D possibly matches TRBD1 or TRBD2 (5 bases each). CDR3 size: 15 residues. CDR1 is SGHTA, CDR2 FQGNSA, per germline. V lost 2 bases to trimming and J lost 3 bases, with 14 bases between them. CDR3 sequence (DNA): TGTGCCAGCAGCTTACCGGGGACGCGAGGCTACGAGCAGTACTTC. It yields the protein CASSLPGTRGYEQYF.